This TCR beta chain was captured in a study of T cells in Graves' hyperthyroidism and ophthalmopathy. TCR beta CDR3 regions were amplified from RNA. The HTBI primer set drove a first-round RT-PCR of the TCR CDR3. TCRdb re-analysed the multiplex PCR reads in MiXCR, keeping a single row per CDR3 protein. The table has under 300,000 distinct CDR3 sequences, 25% to 30% seen once. Thyroid ultrasound, orbital computed tomography, clinical symptoms, and serum thyroxine and TRAb underpinned diagnoses. CDR1 is KGHDR, CDR2 SFDVKD, per germline. Trimming took 3 bases from V and 5 from J, leaving 9 bases between them. This CDR3 comprises 13 residues. This clonotype was recorded at least ten times.

Material: blood. J is TRBJ2-5 and V is TRBV24-1; a possible D gene is TRBD1 (6 bases). The TCR comes from a man aged 35 to 55 with Graves' hyperthyroidism that later progressed to Graves' ophthalmopathy. In DNA, the CDR3 is TGTGCCACCAGTGATACAGGGCCGGAGACCCAGTACTTC. Translating gives CATSDTGPETQYF.